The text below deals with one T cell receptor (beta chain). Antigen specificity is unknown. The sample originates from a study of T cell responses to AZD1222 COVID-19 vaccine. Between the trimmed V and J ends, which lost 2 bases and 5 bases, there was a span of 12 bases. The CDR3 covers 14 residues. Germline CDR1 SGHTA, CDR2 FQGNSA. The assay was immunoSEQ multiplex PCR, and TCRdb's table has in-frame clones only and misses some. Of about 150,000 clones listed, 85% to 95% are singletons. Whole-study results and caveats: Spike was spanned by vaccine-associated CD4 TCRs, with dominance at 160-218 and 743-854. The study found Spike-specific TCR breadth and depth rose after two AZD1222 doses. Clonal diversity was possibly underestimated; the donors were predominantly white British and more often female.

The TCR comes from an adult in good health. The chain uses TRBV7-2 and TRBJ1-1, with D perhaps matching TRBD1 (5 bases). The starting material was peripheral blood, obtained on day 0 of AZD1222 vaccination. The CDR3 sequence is CASSLSRGATEAFF. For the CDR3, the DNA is TGTGCCAGCAGCTTATCTAGAGGGGCAACTGAAGCTTTCTTT.